One and the same sample provided the 19 T cell receptor beta chains below, sequenced in a study of CD8 T cells in Susac syndrome. RNA was extracted with the RNeasy kit, and a quantity of roughly 0.5 to 1 ug was reverse transcribed using random hexamers. TCRdb re-called the immunoSEQ multiplex PCR reads with MiXCR, one entry per CDR3 protein. The data contain about 180,000 distinct CDR3 sequences, approximately 95% of them seen just once; the ten biggest clones take up 0.15% to 0.2%. The sample taken for sequencing was CD8+ T cells from PBMCs. The source of these receptors is a human donor with multiple sclerosis.

This sequence joins TRBV28 and TRBJ1-1; TRBD1 might be the D (5 bases). The germline gives CDR1 MDHEN, CDR2 SYDVKM. This CDR3 has 15 amino acids. V lost 2 bases and J lost 1, with 11 bases in between. The CDR3 spells CASSLVRATNTEAFF. Written as DNA, the CDR3 is TGTGCCAGCAGTTTAGTCAGGGCGACGAACACTGAAGCTTTCTTT.

The V and J genes are TRBV7-9 and TRBJ2-2, with D perhaps given as TRBD1 or TRBD2 (5 bases each). Germline lookup yields CDR1 SEHNR and CDR2 FQNEAQ (reference sequence). Trimming left V 5 bases short and J 4 bases short, with 14 bases between. The CDR3 is 15 residues long. In nucleotides, the CDR3 is TGTGCCAGCAGCCCCCGGGGCCGGGCCACCGGGGAGCTGTTTTTT. Protein: CASSPRGRATGELFF.

This clonotype occurred once. The rearrangement links TRBV2 to TRBJ2-1; D possibly corresponds to TRBD2 (6 bases). CDR3 length: 16 residues. Germline CDR1 is SNHLY and CDR2 is FYNNEI. Deletions cut 4 bases from V and 5 bases from J, with 18 bases between. CDR3 amino acids: CASSGVAVRVNNEQFF. CDR3 DNA: TGTGCCAGCAGTGGGGTAGCGGTCCGAGTCAACAATGAGCAGTTCTTC.

This clonotype came up once. V is TRBV13 and J is TRBJ1-2; 7 bases align to TRBD1. With V trimmed by 0 bases and J by 3 bases, 1 base remained unmatched. Germline V gene lookup returns CDR1 PRHDT and CDR2 FYEKMQ (reference sequence). The CDR3 sequence is 14 residues long. CDR3 nucleotides: TGTGCCAGCAGCTTAGGCAGGGGGTACTATGGCTACACCTTC. It translates to CASSLGRGYYGYTF.

The chain carries TRBV29-1 and TRBJ2-2; D is unclear. The germline CDR1 and CDR2 sequences are SQVTM and ANQGSEA. The CDR3 is 11 amino acids. The V end was cut by 6 bases, the J end by 5 bases, with 7 bases between. CDR3 coding DNA: TGCAGCGTCTTAGTTACCGGGGAGCTGTTTTTT. It yields the protein CSVLVTGELFF.

The CDR3 reads CASSLKGTGDYEQYF. The CDR3 coding sequence is TGTGCCAGCAGCTTAAAGGGGACAGGTGACTACGAGCAGTACTTC. The chain couples TRBV7-9 to TRBJ2-7; TRBD1 matches at 8 bases. V lost 2 bases to trimming and J lost 3 bases; unmatched junction nucleotides: 6. This CDR3 region has 15 residues. Germline-derived CDR1 and CDR2 are SEHNR and FQNEAQ (reference sequence). The full variable domain, with the rest looked up from reference TRBV7-9 and TRBJ2-7, is DTGVSQNPRHKITKRGQNVTFRCDPISEHNRLYWYRQTLGQGPEFLTYFQNEAQLEKSRLLSDRFSAERPKGSFSTLEIQRTEQGDSAMYLCASSLKGTGDYEQYFGPGTRLTVT.

This chain connects TRBV18 to TRBJ2-7; D is perhaps TRBD1 (5 bases). V gave up 6 bases and J gave up 0 bases, with 15 bases separating them. CDR3 length equals 15 residues. Germline loops: CDR1 KGHSH, CDR2 LQKENI. CDR3 loop: CASSPKAGSSYEQYF. CDR3 nucleotide sequence: TGTGCCAGCTCCCCTAAGGCAGGGTCCTCCTACGAGCAGTACTTC.

The J gene is TRBJ2-7, the V gene TRBV2; no clear D gene. The CDR3 has 12 residues. Trimming left V 7 bases short and J 4 bases short, with 11 bases between. Per germline, CDR1 SNHLY and CDR2 FYNNEI. CDR3 amino acids: CASTRIRYEQYF. In DNA form, the CDR3 reads TGTGCCAGCACCCGAATACGGTACGAGCAGTACTTC. The full variable domain, its missing parts supplied by reference TRBV2 and TRBJ2-7, is EPEVTQTPSHQVTQMGQEVILRCVPISNHLYFYWYRQILGQKVEFLVSFYNNEISEKSEIFDDQFSVERPDGSNFTLKIRSTKLEDSAMYFCASTRIRYEQYFGPGTRLTVT.

V and J are TRBV7-9 and TRBJ1-1; weak D call: TRBD1 (5 bases). CDR1 is SEHNR and CDR2 is FQNEAQ in the germline V gene (reference sequence). V was cut by 4 bases and J by 5 bases, with 11 bases left in between. This CDR3 contains 13 residues. CDR3 nucleotides: TGTGCCAGCAGCTGGGACCTTGGTACTGAAGCTTTCTTT. Translating gives CASSWDLGTEAFF.

The rearrangement uses TRBV29-1 and TRBJ1-1, with no clear D. Between the trimmed V and J ends, which lost 4 bases and 1 base, there was a span of 13 bases. The CDR3 extends over 14 amino acids. From germline, CDR1 is SQVTM and CDR2 ANQGSEA. CDR3 sequence reads: CSVVRSIGNTEAFF. CDR3 DNA: TGCAGCGTTGTGAGGTCGATCGGGAACACTGAAGCTTTCTTT.

This sequence joins TRBV15 and TRBJ2-5; TRBD1 might be the D (6 bases). The CDR3 length is 13 residues. Trimming removed 4 bases from V and 4 bases from J, with 10 bases in between. CDR1 LNHNV and CDR2 YYDKDF come from the germline V gene (reference sequence). CDR3 residues: CATSKNRAETQYF. CDR3 coding DNA: TGTGCCACCAGCAAAAACAGGGCAGAGACCCAGTACTTC.

The rearrangement links TRBV27 to TRBJ2-4, with 9 bases identical to TRBD1. Germline assignment: CDR1 MNHEY and CDR2 SMNVEV (reference sequence). The CDR3 has 14 amino acids. Trimming took 5 bases from V and 6 from J; bases not matched to a gene: 5. CDR3 coding DNA: TGTGCCAGCAGTCTACTGGGACAGGGAAACATTCAGTACTTC. Protein: CASSLLGQGNIQYF.

The chain has TRBV29-1 and TRBJ2-1; weak D call: TRBD1 (5 bases). Trimming pared 7 bases from V and 4 bases from J, leaving 17 bases between. This CDR3 has 14 residues. CDR1 and CDR2 from the germline V gene are SQVTM and ANQGSEA. The DNA of the CDR3 is TGCAGCGCCGGACGATTAGGGGCATACAATGAGCAGTTCTTC. It specifies CSAGRLGAYNEQFF.

V and J are TRBV5-1 and TRBJ1-5, with TRBD1 as a possible D gene (6 bases). Between the trimmed V and J ends, which lost 4 bases and 7 bases, there was a span of 21 bases. The CDR3 loop spans 16 amino acids. The germline V gene has CDR1 SGHRS and CDR2 YFSETQ. CDR3 bases: TGCGCCAGCAGCCCACTACCTGGCTACAGGGCCCAGCCCCAGCATTTT. Residues: CASSPLPGYRAQPQHF.

The rearrangement uses TRBV20-1 and TRBJ2-1, with D possibly called TRBD1 or TRBD2 (5 bases each). The V and J ends lost 3 bases and 2 bases respectively, with 26 bases between them. The CDR3 extends over 19 amino acids. Germline V gene lookup returns CDR1 DFQATT and CDR2 SNEGSKA (reference sequence). This CDR3 is CSASAPLPGPLVAYNEQFF. CDR3 DNA: TGCAGTGCTAGCGCTCCCTTACCGGGGCCTTTAGTTGCCTACAATGAGCAGTTCTTC.

This chain connects TRBV29-1 to TRBJ2-2; D ambiguous. V was trimmed by 7 bases and J by 6 bases, leaving 12 bases between them. Germline CDR1 SQVTM, CDR2 ANQGSEA. This CDR3 spans 12 amino acids. CDR3 protein: CSADATPGELFF. The CDR3 bases are TGCAGCGCTGACGCCACCCCCGGGGAGCTGTTTTTT.

The chain carries TRBV11-2 and TRBJ2-7; D may match TRBD1 or TRBD2 (6 bases each). The CDR3 length is 18 residues. V dropped 4 bases and J dropped 3 bases, with 25 bases sitting between them. Germline V lookup: CDR1 SGHAT, CDR2 FQNNGV. CDR3 bases: TGTGCCAGCAGCTCGACGAAGTCCGGGGGACACCTTCTCTACGAGCAGTACTTC. It codes for CASSSTKSGGHLLYEQYF.

The CDR3 sequence: CSVTRVPNSKETQYF. The CDR3 DNA reads TGCAGCGTTACCAGGGTCCCGAACTCCAAAGAGACCCAGTACTTC. This sequence joins TRBV29-1 and TRBJ2-5; D is perhaps TRBD1 (5 bases). Trimming took 5 bases from V and 3 from J, leaving 19 bases between them. Germline lookup yields CDR1 SQVTM and CDR2 ANQGSEA. The CDR3 totals 15 residues.

The CDR3: CSARDLASIVQETQYF. The CDR3 DNA follows: TGCAGTGCTAGAGATTTGGCTAGCATTGTTCAAGAGACCCAGTACTTC. The genes are TRBV20-1 and TRBJ2-5, with D possibly TRBD2 on 5 matching bases. Trimming removed 0 bases from V and 2 bases from J, with 16 bases in between. Germline V gives CDR1 DFQATT, CDR2 SNEGSKA (reference sequence). The CDR3 loop spans 16 amino acids.